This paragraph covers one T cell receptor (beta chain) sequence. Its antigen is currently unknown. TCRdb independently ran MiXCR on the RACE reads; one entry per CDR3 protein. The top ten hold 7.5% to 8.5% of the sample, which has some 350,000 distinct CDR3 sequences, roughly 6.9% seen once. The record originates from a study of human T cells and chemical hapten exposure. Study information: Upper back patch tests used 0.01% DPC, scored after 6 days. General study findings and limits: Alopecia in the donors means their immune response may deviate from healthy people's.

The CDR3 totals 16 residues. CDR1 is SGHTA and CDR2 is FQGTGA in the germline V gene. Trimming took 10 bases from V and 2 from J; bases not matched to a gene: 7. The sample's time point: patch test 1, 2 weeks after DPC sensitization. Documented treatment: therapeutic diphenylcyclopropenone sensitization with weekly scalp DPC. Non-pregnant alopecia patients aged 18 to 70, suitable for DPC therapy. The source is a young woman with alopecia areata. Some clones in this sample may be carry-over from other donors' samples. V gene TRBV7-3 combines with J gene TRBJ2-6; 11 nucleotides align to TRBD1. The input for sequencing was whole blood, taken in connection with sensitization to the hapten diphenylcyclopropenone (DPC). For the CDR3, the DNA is TGTGCCACGTCCGGGACAGGGGGACCTGGGGCCAACGTCCTGACTTTC. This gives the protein CATSGTGGPGANVLTF.